The 11 T cell receptor beta chains below come from one sample, sequenced in a study of blood T cell repertoires in COVID-19. Profiled with immunoSEQ multiplex PCR; TCRdb holds only in-frame clones, not every one. The sample shows under 200,000 clones, almost 85% of them seen only once. What was sequenced was PBMCs or T cells enriched from blood (not recorded which). These TCRs come from a man aged 45 to 65 who had recovered from COVID-19.

The gene calls are TRBV30 and TRBJ2-2; 8 bases agree with TRBD1. This CDR3 contains 15 residues. Germline CDR1 and CDR2: GTSNPN and SVGIG (reference sequence). After removal of 5 bases from V and 3 bases from J, the junction contained 8 bases not matched to a gene. The CDR3 bases are TGTGCCTGGGGTAGACAGGGGAGTTACACCGGGGAGCTGTTTTTT. It codes for CAWGRQGSYTGELFF.

This chain joins TRBV20-1 and TRBJ1-1; D not certain. The CDR3 is made up of 11 amino acids. Trimming left V 3 bases short and J 8 bases short, with 10 bases between. CDR1 and CDR2 from the germline V gene are DFQATT and SNEGSKA (reference sequence). The CDR3 spells CSASGHEEAFF. Written as DNA, the CDR3 is TGCAGTGCTAGTGGCCACGAGGAAGCTTTCTTT.

The gene calls are TRBV5-4 and TRBJ2-3, with D possibly TRBD2 on 5 matching bases. CDR1 is SGHNT and CDR2 is YYREEE in the germline V gene (reference sequence). The CDR3 extends over 16 amino acids. The V end was cut by 0 bases, the J end by 1 base, with 12 bases between. The CDR3 bases are TGTGCCAGCAGCTTGGTTGCGGGCATGGGCACAGATACGCAGTATTTT. Its translation is CASSLVAGMGTDTQYF.

This rearrangement joins TRBV28 to TRBJ2-2; D is unclear. Looked up from germline, CDR1 is MDHEN and CDR2 is SYDVKM. V lost 5 bases and J 2 bases, leaving 3 bases between the germline ends. This CDR3 is 12 amino acids long. The CDR3 region is CASSINTGELFF. The DNA for the CDR3 is TGTGCCAGCAGTATAAACACCGGGGAGCTGTTTTTT.

The chain has TRBV7-8 and TRBJ1-4; D is perhaps TRBD1 (5 bases). V dropped 1 base and J dropped 7 bases, with 13 bases sitting between them. Germline V gene data show CDR1 as SGHVS and CDR2 as FQNEAQ. The CDR3 has 15 residues. CDR3 residues: CASSLGPGQGEKLFF. In DNA form, the CDR3 reads TGTGCCAGCAGCTTAGGACCCGGCCAGGGTGAAAAACTGTTTTTT.

This chain uses TRBV19 with TRBJ2-1; the D gene is possibly TRBD2 (6 bases). The germline V gene encodes CDR1 LNHDA and CDR2 SQIVND (reference sequence). Trimming took 11 bases from V and 0 from J, leaving 17 bases between them. CDR3 length equals 15 residues. The CDR3 DNA sequence: TGTGCCGCGGGAAGGCCGGGGGACTCCTACAATGAGCAGTTCTTC. This gives the protein CAAGRPGDSYNEQFF.

For the CDR3, the DNA is TGTGCCAGCAGTGAAAACAGGGATTCCCTCCACTTT. Protein product: CASSENRDSLHF. J is TRBJ1-6 and V is TRBV6-1; tentative D call: TRBD1 (6 bases). V lost 2 bases to trimming and J lost 14 bases, with 10 bases between them. Germline lookup yields CDR1 MNHNS and CDR2 SASEGT. The CDR3 sequence is 12 residues long.

This chain connects TRBV5-6 to TRBJ2-4; D gene uncertain. Per the germline V gene, CDR1 is SGHDT and CDR2 is YYEEEE. With 0 bases removed from V and 0 bases from J, the gap between germline ends came to 10 bases. This CDR3 spans 16 amino acids. The CDR3 sequence: CASSLATNIAKNIQYF. The DNA for the CDR3 is TGTGCCAGCAGCTTGGCGACAAACATAGCCAAAAACATTCAGTACTTC.

This clone appeared a few times. V usage is TRBV5-1 and J usage is TRBJ2-7; the match to TRBD1 covers 7 bases. V lost 0 bases, J lost 2 bases, and 5 bases stayed unmatched. The CDR3 extends over 15 amino acids. CDR1 SGHRS and CDR2 YFSETQ come from the germline V gene. The CDR3, as DNA: TGCGCCAGCAGCTTGGCCACAGGGGACCCCTACGAGCAGTACTTC. Protein sequence: CASSLATGDPYEQYF.

This chain uses TRBV6-5 with TRBJ2-5; no clear D. Trimming pared 9 bases from V and 0 bases from J, leaving 5 bases between. CDR3 size: 11 residues. Germline V gene data show CDR1 as MNHEY and CDR2 as SVGAGI. CDR3 amino acids: CASYYQETQYF. Here the CDR3 DNA reads TGTGCCAGTTACTACCAAGAGACCCAGTACTTC.

This clone was counted between two and nine times. The chain combines TRBV10-2 with TRBJ2-3, with 9 bases fitting TRBD2. V shed 3 bases and J 4 bases; nucleotides not matched to a gene: 2. CDR3 length equals 14 residues. Germline CDR1 is WSHSY and CDR2 is SAAADI. CDR3 DNA sequence: TGCGCCAGCAGTGATCGCGGGGGGGCAGATACGCAGTATTTT. Translating it yields CASSDRGGADTQYF.